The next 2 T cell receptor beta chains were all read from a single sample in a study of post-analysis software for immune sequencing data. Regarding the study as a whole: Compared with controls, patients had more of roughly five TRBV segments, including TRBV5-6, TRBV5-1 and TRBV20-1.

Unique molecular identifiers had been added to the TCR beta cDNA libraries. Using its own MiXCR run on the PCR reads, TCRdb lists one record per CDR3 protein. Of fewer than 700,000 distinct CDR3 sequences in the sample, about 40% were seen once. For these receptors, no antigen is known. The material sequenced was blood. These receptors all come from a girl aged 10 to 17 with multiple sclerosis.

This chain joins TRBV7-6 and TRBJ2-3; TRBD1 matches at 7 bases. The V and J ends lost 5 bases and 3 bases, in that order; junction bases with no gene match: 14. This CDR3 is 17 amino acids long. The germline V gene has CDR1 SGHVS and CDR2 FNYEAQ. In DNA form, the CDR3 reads TGTGCCAGCAGCCCCCTTTCAGGGGGAAGTGTGACAGATACGCAGTATTTT. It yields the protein CASSPLSGGSVTDTQYF.

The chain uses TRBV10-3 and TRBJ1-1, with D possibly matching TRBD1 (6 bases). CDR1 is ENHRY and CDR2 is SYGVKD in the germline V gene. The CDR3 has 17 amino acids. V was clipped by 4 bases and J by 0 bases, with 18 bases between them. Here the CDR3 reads CAISGEGGRRMNTEAFF. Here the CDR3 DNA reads TGTGCCATCAGTGGGGAGGGGGGGAGGAGGATGAACACTGAAGCTTTCTTT.